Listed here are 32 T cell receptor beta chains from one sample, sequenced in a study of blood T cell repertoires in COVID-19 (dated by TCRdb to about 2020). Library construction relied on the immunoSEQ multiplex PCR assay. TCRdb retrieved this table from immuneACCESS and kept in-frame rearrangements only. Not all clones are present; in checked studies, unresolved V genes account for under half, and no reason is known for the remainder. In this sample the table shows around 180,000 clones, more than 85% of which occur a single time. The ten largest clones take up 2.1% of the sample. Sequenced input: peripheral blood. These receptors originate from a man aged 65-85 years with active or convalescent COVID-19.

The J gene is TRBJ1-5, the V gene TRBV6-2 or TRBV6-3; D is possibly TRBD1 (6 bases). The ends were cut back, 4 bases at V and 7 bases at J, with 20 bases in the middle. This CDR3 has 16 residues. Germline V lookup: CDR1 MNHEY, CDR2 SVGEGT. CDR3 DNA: TGTGCCAGCAGTTCGGGGTGGCAGGGGAGTAAACAGCCCCAGCATTTT. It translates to CASSSGWQGSKQPQHF.

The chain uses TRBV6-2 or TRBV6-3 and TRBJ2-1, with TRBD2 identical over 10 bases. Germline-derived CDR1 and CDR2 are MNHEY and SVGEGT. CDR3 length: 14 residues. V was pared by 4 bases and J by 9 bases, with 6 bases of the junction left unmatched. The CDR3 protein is CASSLASGRVEQFF. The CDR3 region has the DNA TGTGCCAGCAGTTTGGCTAGCGGGAGAGTTGAGCAGTTCTTC.

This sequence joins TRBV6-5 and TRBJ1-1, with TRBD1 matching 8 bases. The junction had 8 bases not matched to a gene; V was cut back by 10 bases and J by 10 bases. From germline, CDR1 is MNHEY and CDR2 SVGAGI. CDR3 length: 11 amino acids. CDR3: CATRDRFAAFF. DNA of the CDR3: TGTGCCACCCGGGACAGGTTCGCAGCTTTCTTT.

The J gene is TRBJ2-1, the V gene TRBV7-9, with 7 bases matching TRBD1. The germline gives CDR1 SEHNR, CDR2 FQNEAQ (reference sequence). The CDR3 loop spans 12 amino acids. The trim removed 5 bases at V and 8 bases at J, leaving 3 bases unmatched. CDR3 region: CASSQTGYEQFF. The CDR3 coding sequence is TGTGCCAGCAGCCAGACAGGGTATGAGCAGTTCTTC.

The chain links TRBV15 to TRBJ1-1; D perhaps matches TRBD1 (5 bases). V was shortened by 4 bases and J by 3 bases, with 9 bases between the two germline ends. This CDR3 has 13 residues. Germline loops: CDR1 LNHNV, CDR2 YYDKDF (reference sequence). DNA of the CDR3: TGTGCCACCAGCATGGGACTTTACACTGAAGCTTTCTTT. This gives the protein CATSMGLYTEAFF. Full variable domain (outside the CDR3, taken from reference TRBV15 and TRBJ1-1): DAMVIQNPRYQVTQFGKPVTLSCSQTLNHNVMYWYQQKSSQAPKLLFHYYDKDFNNEADTPDNFQSRRPNTSFCFLDIRSPGLGDTAMYLCATSMGLYTEAFFGQGTRLTVV.

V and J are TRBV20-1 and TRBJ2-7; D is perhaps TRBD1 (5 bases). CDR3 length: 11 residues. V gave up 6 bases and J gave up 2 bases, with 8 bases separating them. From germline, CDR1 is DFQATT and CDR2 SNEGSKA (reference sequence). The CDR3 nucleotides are TGCAGTGCCGCGGACACCTACGAGCAGTACTTC. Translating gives CSAADTYEQYF.

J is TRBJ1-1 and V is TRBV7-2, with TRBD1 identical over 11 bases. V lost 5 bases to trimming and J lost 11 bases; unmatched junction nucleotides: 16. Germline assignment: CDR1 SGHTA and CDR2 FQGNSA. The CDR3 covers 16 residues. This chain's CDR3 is CASSDPAWTGGRRAFF. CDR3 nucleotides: TGTGCCAGCAGCGACCCGGCCTGGACAGGGGGCCGCCGGGCTTTCTTT.

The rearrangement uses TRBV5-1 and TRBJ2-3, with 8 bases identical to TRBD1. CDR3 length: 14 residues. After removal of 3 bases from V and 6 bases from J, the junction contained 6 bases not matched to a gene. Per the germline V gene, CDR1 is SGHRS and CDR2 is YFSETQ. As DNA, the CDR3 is TGCGCCAGCAGCTCCTACTACAGGGGGGATACGCAGTATTTT. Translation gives CASSSYYRGDTQYF.

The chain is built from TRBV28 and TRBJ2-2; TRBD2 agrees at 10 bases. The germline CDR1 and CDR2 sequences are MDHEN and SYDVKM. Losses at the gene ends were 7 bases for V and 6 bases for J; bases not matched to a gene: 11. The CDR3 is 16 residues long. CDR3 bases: TGTGCCAGCACTGAACTAGCGGGGTTTCTTTCCGGGGAGCTGTTTTTT. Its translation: CASTELAGFLSGELFF.

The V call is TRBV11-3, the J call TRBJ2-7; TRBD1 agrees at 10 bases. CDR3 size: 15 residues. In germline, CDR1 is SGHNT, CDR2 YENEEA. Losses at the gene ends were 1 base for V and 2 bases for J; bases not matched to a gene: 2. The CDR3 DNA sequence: TGTGCCAGCAGCTTAGGGACAGGGGGGCCCTACGAGCAGTACTTC. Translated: CASSLGTGGPYEQYF.

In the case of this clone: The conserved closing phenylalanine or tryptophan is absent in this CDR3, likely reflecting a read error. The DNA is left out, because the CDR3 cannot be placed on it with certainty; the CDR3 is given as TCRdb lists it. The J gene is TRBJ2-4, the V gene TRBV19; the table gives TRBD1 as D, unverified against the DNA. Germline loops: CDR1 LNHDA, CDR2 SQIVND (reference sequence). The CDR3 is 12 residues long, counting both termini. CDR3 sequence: CASSIGDRGHSY.

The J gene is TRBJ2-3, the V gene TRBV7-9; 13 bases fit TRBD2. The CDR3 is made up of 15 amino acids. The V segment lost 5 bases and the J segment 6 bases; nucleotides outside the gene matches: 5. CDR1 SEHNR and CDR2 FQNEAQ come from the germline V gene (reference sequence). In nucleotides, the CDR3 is TGTGCCAGCAGCCGGACTAGCGGGAGAACCGATACGCAGTATTTT. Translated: CASSRTSGRTDTQYF. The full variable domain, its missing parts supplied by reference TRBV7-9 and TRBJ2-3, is DTGVSQNPRHKITKRGQNVTFRCDPISEHNRLYWYRQTLGQGPEFLTYFQNEAQLEKSRLLSDRFSAERPKGSFSTLEIQRTEQGDSAMYLCASSRTSGRTDTQYFGPGTRLTVL.

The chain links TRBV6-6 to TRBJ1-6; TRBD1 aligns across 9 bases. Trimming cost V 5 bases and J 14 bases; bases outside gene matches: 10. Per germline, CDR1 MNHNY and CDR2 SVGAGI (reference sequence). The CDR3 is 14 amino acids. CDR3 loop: CASSPNRDRVALHF. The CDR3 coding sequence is TGTGCCAGCAGTCCGAACAGGGACAGGGTGGCCCTCCACTTT.

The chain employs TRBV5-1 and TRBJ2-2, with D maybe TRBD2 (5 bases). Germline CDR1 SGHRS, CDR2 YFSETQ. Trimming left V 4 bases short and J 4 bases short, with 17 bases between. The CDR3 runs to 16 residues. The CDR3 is CASSPTSLAPTGELFF. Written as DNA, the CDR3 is TGCGCCAGCAGCCCCACCTCTCTAGCCCCCACCGGGGAGCTGTTTTTT.

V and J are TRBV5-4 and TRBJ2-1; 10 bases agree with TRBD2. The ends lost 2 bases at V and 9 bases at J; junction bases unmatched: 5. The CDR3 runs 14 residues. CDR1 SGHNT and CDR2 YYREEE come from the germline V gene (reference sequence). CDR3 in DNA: TGTGCCAGCAGCTTAGAGCGGGAGGGCGGTGAGCAGTTCTTC. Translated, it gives CASSLEREGGEQFF.

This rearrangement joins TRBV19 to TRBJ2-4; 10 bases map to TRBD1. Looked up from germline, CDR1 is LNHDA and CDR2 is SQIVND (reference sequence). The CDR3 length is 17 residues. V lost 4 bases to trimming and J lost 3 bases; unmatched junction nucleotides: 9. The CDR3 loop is CASSTRLGQGGKNIQYF. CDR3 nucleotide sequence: TGTGCCAGTAGTACACGACTCGGACAGGGGGGCAAAAACATTCAGTACTTC. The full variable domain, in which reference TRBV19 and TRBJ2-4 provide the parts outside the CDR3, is DGGITQSPKYLFRKEGQNVTLSCEQNLNHDAMYWYRQDPGQGLRLIYYSQIVNDFQKGDIAEGYSVSREKKESFPLTVTSAQKNPTAFYLCASSTRLGQGGKNIQYFGAGTRLSVL.

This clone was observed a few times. CDR3 loop: CASSQTLAQAGETQYF. In DNA form, the CDR3 reads TGTGCCAGCAGCCAAACTCTAGCTCAGGCGGGGGAGACCCAGTACTTC. The gene calls are TRBV3-1 (or the pseudogene TRBV3-2) and TRBJ2-5; D possibly corresponds to TRBD2 (6 bases). The CDR3 has 16 amino acids. Trimming stripped 2 bases from V and 5 bases from J, with 18 bases between. Germline V gene lookup returns CDR1 LGHDT and CDR2 YNNKEL (reference sequence).

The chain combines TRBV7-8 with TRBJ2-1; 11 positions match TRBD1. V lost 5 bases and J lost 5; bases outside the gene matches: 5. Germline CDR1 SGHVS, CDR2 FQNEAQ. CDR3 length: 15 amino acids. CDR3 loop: CASSPDRGLHNEQFF. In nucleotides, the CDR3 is TGTGCCAGCAGCCCGGACAGGGGGCTCCACAATGAGCAGTTCTTC.

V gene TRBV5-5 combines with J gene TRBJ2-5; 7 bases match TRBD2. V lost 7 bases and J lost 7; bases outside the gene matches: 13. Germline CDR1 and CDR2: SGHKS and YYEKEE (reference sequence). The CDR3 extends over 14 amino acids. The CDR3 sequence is CASGTRTRGRTQYF. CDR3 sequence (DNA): TGTGCCAGCGGAACTAGGACTAGAGGGCGGACCCAGTACTTC.

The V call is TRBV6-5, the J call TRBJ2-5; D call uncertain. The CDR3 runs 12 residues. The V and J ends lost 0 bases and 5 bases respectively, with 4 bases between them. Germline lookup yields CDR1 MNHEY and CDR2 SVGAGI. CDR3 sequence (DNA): TGTGCCAGCAGTTACTCGAGGGAGACCCAGTACTTC. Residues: CASSYSRETQYF.

CDR3 in amino acids: CANSQTGNNEKLFF. CDR3 DNA sequence: TGTGCCAACTCACAGACAGGGAATAATGAAAAACTGTTTTTT. V is TRBV6-6 and J is TRBJ1-4; 7 bases are shared with TRBD1. Germline-derived CDR1 and CDR2 are MNHNY and SVGAGI (reference sequence). This CDR3 region has 14 residues. The trim removed 10 bases at V and 4 bases at J, leaving 9 bases unmatched.

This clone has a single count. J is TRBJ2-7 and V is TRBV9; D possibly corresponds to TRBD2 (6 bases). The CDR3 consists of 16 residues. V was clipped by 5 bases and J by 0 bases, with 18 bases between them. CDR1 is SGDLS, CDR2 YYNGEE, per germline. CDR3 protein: CASRVPRDCGSYEQYF. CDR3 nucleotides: TGTGCCAGCAGGGTCCCGAGGGACTGCGGCTCCTACGAGCAGTACTTC.

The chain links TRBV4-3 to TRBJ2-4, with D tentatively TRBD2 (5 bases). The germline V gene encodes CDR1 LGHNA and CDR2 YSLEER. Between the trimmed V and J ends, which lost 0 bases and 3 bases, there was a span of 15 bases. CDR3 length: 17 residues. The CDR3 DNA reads TGCGCCAGCAGCCAAGATGTGTACGGAGGAGGCAAAAACATTCAGTACTTC. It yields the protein CASSQDVYGGGKNIQYF.

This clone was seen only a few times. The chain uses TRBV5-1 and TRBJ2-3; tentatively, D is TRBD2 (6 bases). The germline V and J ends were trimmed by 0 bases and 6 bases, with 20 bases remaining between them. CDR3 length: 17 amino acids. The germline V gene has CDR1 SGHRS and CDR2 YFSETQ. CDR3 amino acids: CASSLVPGVGGRDTQYF. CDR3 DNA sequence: TGCGCCAGCAGCTTGGTGCCCGGCGTCGGGGGTCGGGATACGCAGTATTTT.

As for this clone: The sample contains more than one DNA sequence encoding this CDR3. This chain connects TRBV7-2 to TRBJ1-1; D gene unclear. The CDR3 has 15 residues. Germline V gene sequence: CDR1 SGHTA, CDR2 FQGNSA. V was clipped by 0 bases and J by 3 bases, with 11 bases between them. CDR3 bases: TGTGCCAGCAGCTTAGCTGTCGGAGTCGACACTGAAGCTTTCTTT. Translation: CASSLAVGVDTEAFF.

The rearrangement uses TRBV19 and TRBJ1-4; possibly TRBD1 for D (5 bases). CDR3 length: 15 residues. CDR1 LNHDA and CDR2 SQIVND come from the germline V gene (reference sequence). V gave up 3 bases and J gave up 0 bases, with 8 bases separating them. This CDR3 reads CASSMGQTTNEKLFF. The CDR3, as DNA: TGTGCCAGTAGTATGGGGCAGACAACTAATGAAAAACTGTTTTTT. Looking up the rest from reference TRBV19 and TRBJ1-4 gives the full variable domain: DGGITQSPKYLFRKEGQNVTLSCEQNLNHDAMYWYRQDPGQGLRLIYYSQIVNDFQKGDIAEGYSVSREKKESFPLTVTSAQKNPTAFYLCASSMGQTTNEKLFFGSGTQLSVL.

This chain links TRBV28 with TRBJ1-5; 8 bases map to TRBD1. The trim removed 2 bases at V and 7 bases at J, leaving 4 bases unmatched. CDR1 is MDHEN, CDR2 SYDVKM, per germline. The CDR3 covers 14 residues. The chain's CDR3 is CASSLGQGGQPQHF. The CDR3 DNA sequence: TGTGCCAGCAGTTTAGGACAGGGTGGGCAGCCCCAGCATTTT.

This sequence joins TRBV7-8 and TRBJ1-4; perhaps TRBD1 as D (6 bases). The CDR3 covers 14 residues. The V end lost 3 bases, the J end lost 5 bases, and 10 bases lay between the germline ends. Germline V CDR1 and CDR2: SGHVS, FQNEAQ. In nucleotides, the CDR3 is TGTGCCAGCAGCTTGGGGACACTGAATGAAAAACTGTTTTTT. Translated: CASSLGTLNEKLFF. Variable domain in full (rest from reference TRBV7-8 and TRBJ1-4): GAGVSQSPRYKVAKRGQDVALRCDPISGHVSLFWYQQALGQGPEFLTYFQNEAQLDKSGLPSDRFFAERPEGSVSTLKIQRTQQEDSAVYLCASSLGTLNEKLFFGSGTQLSVL.

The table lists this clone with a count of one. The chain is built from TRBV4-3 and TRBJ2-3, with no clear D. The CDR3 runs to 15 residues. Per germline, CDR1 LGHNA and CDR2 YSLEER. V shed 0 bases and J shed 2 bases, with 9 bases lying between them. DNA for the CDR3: TGCGCCAGCAGCCAAGAACCGGGTACCACAGATACGCAGTATTTT. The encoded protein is CASSQEPGTTDTQYF.

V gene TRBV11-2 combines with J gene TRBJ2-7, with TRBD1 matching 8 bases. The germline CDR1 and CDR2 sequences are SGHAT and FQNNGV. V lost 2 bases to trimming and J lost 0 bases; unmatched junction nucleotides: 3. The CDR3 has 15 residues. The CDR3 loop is CASSLMGQVSYEQYF. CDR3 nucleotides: TGTGCCAGCAGCTTAATGGGACAGGTCTCCTACGAGCAGTACTTC.

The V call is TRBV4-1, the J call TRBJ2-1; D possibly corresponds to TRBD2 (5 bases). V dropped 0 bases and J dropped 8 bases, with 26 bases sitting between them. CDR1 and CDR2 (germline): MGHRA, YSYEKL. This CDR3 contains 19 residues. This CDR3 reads CASSQDEGGVGEAAYEQFF. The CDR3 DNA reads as TGCGCCAGCAGCCAAGATGAGGGTGGGGTTGGCGAGGCGGCGTATGAGCAGTTCTTC.

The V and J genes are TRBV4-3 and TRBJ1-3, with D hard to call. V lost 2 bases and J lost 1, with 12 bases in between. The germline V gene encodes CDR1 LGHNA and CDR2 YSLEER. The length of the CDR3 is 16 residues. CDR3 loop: CASSQLSPGSGNTIYF. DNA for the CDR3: TGCGCCAGCAGCCAATTATCACCCGGGTCTGGAAACACCATATATTTT.